This TCR beta chain was captured in a study of blood T cell repertoires in COVID-19 (dated by TCRdb to 2018 to 2020). Background on the whole study: Collaborator samples came from the United States, Italy and Spain and covered acute and convalescent phases of COVID-19. The prospective study material was composed of cDNA or gDNA derived from T cells, B-cell-depleted T cells, or PBMCs. The dataset comprised deeply sampled blood TCRbeta repertoires from subjects exposed to, actively infected with, or recovered from COVID-19. The repertoires were released in a freely available public database intended as a resource for research on the immune response to SARS-CoV-2. The samples were drawn from the first 160 participants of the ongoing ImmuneRACE study and from 950 to 1,500 subjects provided by 6 global collaborators. Nearly every sample came with metadata listing a de-identified subject ID, COVID-19 status, age in years and sex. Where HLA class I and class II types were available, the types were taken from metadata supplied by the sample provider, not from assay-based typing. The investigation overall reported the following: The quantity of clinical and demographic metadata differed by source and by participant and was supplied without curation.

About this clone itself: The clone's antigen remains unknown. No clone much larger than this one lies a single base away; base qualities are absent.

Whole blood was collected in K2EDTA tubes by collaborating institutions according to the institutions' own protocols. For TCRbeta analysis, collaborator samples were shipped as frozen whole blood, as isolated PBMCs, or as DNA extracted from either sample type. Germline trimming amounts to 6 bases on V and 3 bases on J, with 8 as the count of junction bases outside the gene matches. The CDR3 runs 16 residues from the cysteine to the phenylalanine. The DNA shown is the 48-base CDR3, in frame from base 1. Based on the germline V gene (reference sequence), the CDR1 and CDR2 sequences are LNHDA and SQIVND. The immunoSEQ Assay, a bias-controlled multiplex PCR, was used to amplify TCRbeta CDR3 regions from genomic DNA. For the original study's pipeline: Within the assay, amplification of reference gene primers was used to estimate how many nucleated cells each sample contained. To quantify the absolute abundance of each unique TCRbeta CDR3 rearrangement, sequence reads were collapsed and filtered. For each sample, productive Simpson clonality was calculated by taking the square root of Simpson's diversity index across productive rearrangements. Not all clones reach the TCRdb copy of this immuneACCESS table, which keeps in-frame sequences only. Checked studies attribute under half of the gap to unresolved V genes and leave the rest unexplained. V and J calls and clone size follow that table, whereas D and trimming were derived from the DNA. The sample table contains 120,000 or so clones; only one count was recorded for around 80% of them. The ten largest make up under 45% of the sample.

Sequencing was done on a sample of peripheral blood. The source of this sequence is a man in his forties with active or convalescent COVID-19. The rearranged chain carries TRBV19 and TRBJ2-1; 10 bases in the junction line up with TRBD2. The sequenced DNA: TGTGCCAGTAGCGACTTACAGCGGGGGGGCTACAATGAGCAGTTCTTC. Its translation reads: CASSDLQRGGYNEQFF.